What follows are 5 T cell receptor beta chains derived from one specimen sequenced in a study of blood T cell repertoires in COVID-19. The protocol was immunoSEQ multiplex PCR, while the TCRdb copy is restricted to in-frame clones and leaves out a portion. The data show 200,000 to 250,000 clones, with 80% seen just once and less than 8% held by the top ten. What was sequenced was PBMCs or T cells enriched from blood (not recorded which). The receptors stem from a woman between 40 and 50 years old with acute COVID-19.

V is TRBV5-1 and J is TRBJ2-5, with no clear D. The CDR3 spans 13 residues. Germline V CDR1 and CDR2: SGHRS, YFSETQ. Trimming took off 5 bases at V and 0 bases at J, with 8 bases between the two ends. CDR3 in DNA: TGCGCCAGCAGTGCCGGGTACCAAGAGACCCAGTACTTC. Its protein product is CASSAGYQETQYF.

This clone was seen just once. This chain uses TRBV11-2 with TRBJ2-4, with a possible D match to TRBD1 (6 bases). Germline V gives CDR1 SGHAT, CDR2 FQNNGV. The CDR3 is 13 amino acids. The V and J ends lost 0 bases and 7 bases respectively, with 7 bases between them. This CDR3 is CASSLDQGNIQYF. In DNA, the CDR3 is TGTGCCAGCAGCTTAGATCAGGGGAACATTCAGTACTTC.

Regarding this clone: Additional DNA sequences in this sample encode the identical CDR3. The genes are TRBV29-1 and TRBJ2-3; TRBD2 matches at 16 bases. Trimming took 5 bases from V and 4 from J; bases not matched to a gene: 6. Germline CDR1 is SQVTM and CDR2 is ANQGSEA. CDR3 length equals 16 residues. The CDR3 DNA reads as TGCAGCGTTACCGGGACTAGCGGGAGGGCTGCAGATACGCAGTATTTT. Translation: CSVTGTSGRAADTQYF.

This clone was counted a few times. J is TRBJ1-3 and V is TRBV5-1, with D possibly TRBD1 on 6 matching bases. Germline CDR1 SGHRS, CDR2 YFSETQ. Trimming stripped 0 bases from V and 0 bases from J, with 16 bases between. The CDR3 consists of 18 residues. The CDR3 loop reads CASSLGSTGLFSGNTIYF. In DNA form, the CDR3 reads TGCGCCAGCAGCTTGGGCTCGACAGGATTATTCTCTGGAAACACCATATATTTT.

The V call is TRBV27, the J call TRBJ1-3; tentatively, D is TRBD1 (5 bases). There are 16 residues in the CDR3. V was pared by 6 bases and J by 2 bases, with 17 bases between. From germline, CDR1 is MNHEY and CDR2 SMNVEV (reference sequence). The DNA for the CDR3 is TGTGCCAGCAGCCCAACAGGATGGGAAGCTGGAAACACCATATATTTT. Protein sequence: CASSPTGWEAGNTIYF.